Presented here are 32 T cell receptor beta chains from one specimen sequenced in a study of T cell responses to AZD1222 COVID-19 vaccine. Only in-frame clones appear in the TCRdb table, and some are missing; sequencing was by immunoSEQ multiplex PCR. The table includes some 150,000 clones, 88% detected once. The input for sequencing was peripheral blood, taken 28 days after the second dose of the MenACWY control vaccine. Source of these receptors: an adult who received the MenACWY meningococcal vaccine as a control.

The chain couples TRBV15 to TRBJ2-1; the D is unclear. Germline V CDR1 and CDR2: LNHNV, YYDKDF (reference sequence). There are 15 residues in the CDR3. The V and J ends lost 3 bases and 7 bases respectively, with 16 bases between them. The CDR3 is CATSSYSTAVNEQFF. CDR3 coding DNA: TGTGCCACCAGCAGTTATTCGACGGCCGTAAATGAGCAGTTCTTC.

J is TRBJ1-5 and V is TRBV28; 8 bases are a match to TRBD1. V trimming: 5 bases; J trimming: 15 bases; junction bases outside the gene matches: 9. The CDR3 spans 12 residues. CDR1 and CDR2 from the germline V gene are MDHEN and SYDVKM. The CDR3 loop reads CASSLGQGHPHF. In DNA form, the CDR3 reads TGTGCCAGCAGTCTAGGACAGGGCCATCCGCATTTT.

This clone was recorded once. A junction boundary mismatches the germline segment, possibly from a read error. V gene TRBV7-7 combines with J gene TRBJ2-3; 7 bases agree with TRBD1. The germline gives CDR1 SSHAT, CDR2 FNYEAQ (reference sequence). The CDR3 contains 15 residues. The CDR3 nucleotides are TGTGCTAGCAGCTTAGGGACAGCAAGCACAGATACGCAGTATTTT. This encodes CASSLGTASTDTQYF. Filled out from reference TRBV7-7 and TRBJ2-3, the complete variable domain reads GAGVSQSPRYKVTKRGQDVTLRCDPISSHATLYWYQQALGQGPEFLTYFNYEAQPDKSGLPSDRFSAERPEGSISTLTIQRTEQRDSAMYRCASSLGTASTDTQYFGPGTRLTVL.

The chain uses TRBV27 and TRBJ2-2, with D perhaps TRBD2 (6 bases). Trimming shortened V by 4 bases and J by 4 bases, and 25 bases separated the two germline ends. Germline V gives CDR1 MNHEY, CDR2 SMNVEV (reference sequence). The CDR3 extends over 19 amino acids. The CDR3 protein is CASSYELPFRAGGTGELFF. The CDR3, as DNA: TGTGCCAGCAGTTACGAACTCCCCTTTCGAGCGGGTGGCACCGGGGAGCTGTTTTTT.

The chain recombines TRBV27 with TRBJ2-1, with 7 bases that match TRBD2. The CDR3 covers 13 residues. The junction had 6 bases not matched to a gene; V was cut back by 6 bases and J by 7 bases. Germline-derived CDR1 and CDR2 are MNHEY and SMNVEV (reference sequence). The CDR3 sequence: CASSQLAVNEQFF. As DNA, the CDR3 is TGTGCCAGCAGCCAGCTAGCGGTGAATGAGCAGTTCTTC.

The chain carries TRBV12-3 or TRBV12-4 and TRBJ1-1; 7 nucleotides agree with TRBD1. Losses at the gene ends were 4 bases for V and 7 bases for J; bases not matched to a gene: 3. The CDR3 extends over 12 amino acids. The CDR3 DNA sequence: TGTGCCAGCAGTTGGGGGACAGATGAAGCTTTCTTT. The encoded protein is CASSWGTDEAFF.

The gene calls are TRBV11-3 and TRBJ1-6; D not certain. CDR3 length equals 14 residues. In germline, CDR1 is SGHNT, CDR2 YENEEA. Trimming took 3 bases from V and 11 from J, leaving 14 bases between them. The CDR3: CASSLGTAITPLHF. For the CDR3, the DNA is TGTGCCAGCAGCTTGGGAACAGCAATCACACCCCTCCACTTT.

The rearrangement links TRBV15 to TRBJ1-2; D not certain. Germline loops: CDR1 LNHNV, CDR2 YYDKDF (reference sequence). The V and J ends lost 0 bases and 6 bases respectively, with 17 bases between them. The CDR3 covers 16 residues. The CDR3 loop reads CATSRDRSMGANGYTF. The CDR3 region has the DNA TGTGCCACCAGCAGAGATCGGAGTATGGGTGCGAATGGCTACACCTTC. The full variable domain, its missing parts supplied by reference TRBV15 and TRBJ1-2, is DAMVIQNPRYQVTQFGKPVTLSCSQTLNHNVMYWYQQKSSQAPKLLFHYYDKDFNNEADTPDNFQSRRPNTSFCFLDIRSPGLGDTAMYLCATSRDRSMGANGYTFGSGTRLTVV.

V is TRBV6-5 and J is TRBJ1-6; no firm D call. This CDR3 has 15 amino acids. Trimming pared 2 bases from V and 7 bases from J, leaving 12 bases between. Germline lookup yields CDR1 MNHEY and CDR2 SVGAGI. CDR3: CASSYDRQENSPLHF. The CDR3, as DNA: TGTGCCAGCAGTTACGATCGGCAGGAGAATTCACCCCTCCACTTT.

The chain couples TRBV28 to TRBJ1-2; no firm D call. Per the germline V gene, CDR1 is MDHEN and CDR2 is SYDVKM. This CDR3 has 14 residues. Trimming removed 5 bases at V and 4 bases at J, with 14 bases between. As DNA, the CDR3 is TGTGCCAGCAGTCCCGCCGGGTCGGGCTATGGCTACACCTTC. This encodes CASSPAGSGYGYTF.

This rearrangement joins TRBV9 to TRBJ2-7; TRBD2 might be the D (7 bases). The CDR3 contains 14 residues. V was cut by 0 bases and J by 7 bases, with 14 bases left in between. Germline CDR1 is SGDLS and CDR2 is YYNGEE. The CDR3 bases are TGTGCCAGCAGCGTAGCGGGGGGCCTCGGGGAGCAGTACTTC. This sequence encodes CASSVAGGLGEQYF.

The chain joins TRBV2 to TRBJ1-4, with D possibly TRBD1 on 6 matching bases. V lost 6 bases and J 2 bases, leaving 7 bases between the germline ends. Germline V gene sequence: CDR1 SNHLY, CDR2 FYNNEI. The CDR3 sequence is 13 residues long. The CDR3 coding sequence is TGTGCCAGCAGAAGGGGGACTAATGAAAAACTGTTTTTT. Protein sequence: CASRRGTNEKLFF.

The chain has TRBV29-1 and TRBJ2-7; D not certain. The V gene's germline CDR1 is SQVTM and CDR2 ANQGSEA. Trimming took off 2 bases at V and 8 bases at J, with 10 bases between the two ends. The CDR3 is 11 residues long. CDR3 DNA sequence: TGCAGCGTTGAACTACCCCCCAAGCAGTACTTC. This sequence encodes CSVELPPKQYF.

This rearrangement joins TRBV7-2 to TRBJ1-5; no firm D call. Per the germline V gene, CDR1 is SGHTA and CDR2 is FQGNSA. This CDR3 has 13 residues. Trimming stripped 3 bases from V and 8 bases from J, with 11 bases between. The CDR3 sequence is CASSFRVREPQHF. Written as DNA, the CDR3 is TGTGCCAGCAGCTTTAGGGTAAGGGAGCCCCAGCATTTT.

The chain recombines TRBV24-1 with TRBJ1-2; TRBD1 aligns across 8 bases. CDR3 length equals 16 residues. The V gene end was trimmed by 4 bases and the J gene end by 5 bases; junction bases not matched to a gene: 11. CDR1 is KGHDR and CDR2 is SFDVKD in the germline V gene. The DNA for the CDR3 is TGTGCCACCAGTGACACAACCGGGACAGGAGCTTATGGCTACACCTTC. Protein: CATSDTTGTGAYGYTF.

This chain connects TRBV10-3 to TRBJ2-2; 9 bases match TRBD2. Germline CDR1 and CDR2: ENHRY and SYGVKD. V lost 10 bases to trimming and J lost 1 base; unmatched junction nucleotides: 4. The CDR3 is 14 amino acids. The DNA of the CDR3 is TGTGCCAGCACGACTAGCGGGAACACCGGGGAGCTGTTTTTT. As protein: CASTTSGNTGELFF.

V gene TRBV2 combines with J gene TRBJ2-1; 10 positions match TRBD2. CDR3 length: 14 amino acids. V lost 6 bases, J lost 10 bases, and 9 bases stayed unmatched. Germline lookup yields CDR1 SNHLY and CDR2 FYNNEI. The CDR3 sequence: CASSEILAGVEQFF. CDR3 nucleotides: TGTGCCAGCAGCGAGATTCTAGCGGGAGTAGAGCAGTTCTTC.

The gene calls are TRBV5-1 and TRBJ1-5, with 8 bases identical to TRBD1. After removal of 1 base from V and 7 bases from J, the junction contained 7 bases not matched to a gene. This CDR3 region has 15 residues. CDR1 is SGHRS and CDR2 is YFSETQ in the germline V gene. CDR3 nucleotides: TGCGCCAGCAGCTTGAACCAGGGGGCCGACCAGCCCCAGCATTTT. This codes for CASSLNQGADQPQHF.

This rearrangement joins TRBV7-9 to TRBJ1-2, with a weak D call TRBD1 (6 bases). The V and J ends lost 3 bases and 6 bases respectively, with 20 bases between them. CDR3 size: 16 residues. Germline V gives CDR1 SEHNR, CDR2 FQNEAQ (reference sequence). In nucleotides, the CDR3 is TGTGCCAGCAGCTTCGGACAGAGGGATCGGTTGGATGGCTACACCTTC. Translated, it gives CASSFGQRDRLDGYTF. The full variable domain, its missing parts supplied by reference TRBV7-9 and TRBJ1-2, is DTGVSQNPRHKITKRGQNVTFRCDPISEHNRLYWYRQTLGQGPEFLTYFQNEAQLEKSRLLSDRFSAERPKGSFSTLEIQRTEQGDSAMYLCASSFGQRDRLDGYTFGSGTRLTVV.

This chain links TRBV5-6 with TRBJ2-5; TRBD2 might be the D (6 bases). The CDR3 is 13 amino acids. With 1 base removed from V and 5 bases from J, the gap between germline ends came to 9 bases. Germline assignment: CDR1 SGHDT and CDR2 YYEEEE. The CDR3 bases are TGTGCCAGCAGCTTGACTAGCAGTGAGACCCAGTACTTC. Translated, it gives CASSLTSSETQYF.

The J gene is TRBJ2-1, the V gene TRBV30; 8 bases are a match to TRBD2. With 0 bases clipped from V and 15 bases from J, the junction kept 7 bases outside the gene matches. This CDR3 comprises 12 residues. CDR1 and CDR2 from the germline V gene are GTSNPN and SVGIG (reference sequence). Written as DNA, the CDR3 is TGTGCCTGGAGTGTACAAGGCGGGAGGCGGTTCTTC. Translated, it gives CAWSVQGGRRFF.

This clone was picked up one time. The CDR3, as DNA: TGTGCCTGGAGTGTATTGGGGACTTCAGGGGCCAACGTCCTGACTTTC. It codes for CAWSVLGTSGANVLTF. The V call is TRBV30, the J call TRBJ2-6, with a tentative D call TRBD2 (6 bases). Germline loops: CDR1 GTSNPN, CDR2 SVGIG (reference sequence). The CDR3 runs 16 residues. V was pared by 0 bases and J by 4 bases, with 13 bases between.

This clone was found once. This chain uses TRBV24-1 with TRBJ1-3; TRBD1 aligns across 9 bases. This CDR3 comprises 15 residues. CDR1 and CDR2 from the germline V gene are KGHDR and SFDVKD. Trimming at V came to 6 bases and at J to 3 bases, leaving 5 bases not matched to a gene. For the CDR3, the DNA is TGTGCCACCAGTACCGGGACAGGGAGTGGAAACACCATATATTTT. Its protein is CATSTGTGSGNTIYF.

DNA of the CDR3: TGTGCCTGGAGTGTCCCCGTTGGCACCCTCTCGTCCTTAAACTATGGCTACACCTTC. Amino acid sequence: CAWSVPVGTLSSLNYGYTF. J is TRBJ1-2 and V is TRBV30; no firm D call. The CDR3 sequence is 19 residues long. Deletions cut 0 bases from V and 2 bases from J, with 25 bases between. The germline V gene encodes CDR1 GTSNPN and CDR2 SVGIG (reference sequence). Combining the CDR3 with reference TRBV30 and TRBJ1-2 gives the whole variable domain SQTIHQWPATLVQPVGSPLSLECTVEGTSNPNLYWYRQAAGRGLQLLFYSVGIGQISSEVPQNLSASRPQDRQFILSSKKLLLSDSGFYLCAWSVPVGTLSSLNYGYTFGSGTRLTVV.

The V and J genes are TRBV5-4 and TRBJ1-4; D is undetermined. Trimming stripped 0 bases from V and 8 bases from J, with 14 bases between. The CDR3 has 15 residues. Germline loops: CDR1 SGHNT, CDR2 YYREEE (reference sequence). CDR3 DNA: TGTGCCAGCAGCTTGGCCCCCGGGGAAGACGAAAAACTGTTTTTT. Amino acids: CASSLAPGEDEKLFF.

The genes are TRBV6-5 and TRBJ1-1; D unresolved. The ends were cut back, 7 bases at V and 1 base at J, with 16 bases in the middle. Germline V gene data show CDR1 as MNHEY and CDR2 as SVGAGI. The CDR3 contains 15 residues. In nucleotides, the CDR3 is TGTGCCAGCACCCCTATCGGACGGGGGAACACTGAAGCTTTCTTT. Translated: CASTPIGRGNTEAFF.

The V call is TRBV4-1, the J call TRBJ1-2, with 7 bases aligning to TRBD1. The V segment lost 4 bases and the J segment 8 bases; nucleotides outside the gene matches: 10. CDR1 and CDR2 (germline): MGHRA, YSYEKL. The CDR3 is made up of 14 amino acids. CDR3 in DNA: TGCGCCAGCAGCCCCGATTCCGGGACAGTCGGCTACACCTTC. Translated: CASSPDSGTVGYTF.

This sequence joins TRBV29-1 and TRBJ1-1; D gene uncertain. The CDR3 is 14 amino acids. Germline assignment: CDR1 SQVTM and CDR2 ANQGSEA. Trimming removed 6 bases at V and 2 bases at J, with 16 bases between. The CDR3 here is CSVRRGQVNTEAFF. CDR3 coding DNA: TGCAGCGTGAGACGCGGGCAGGTTAACACTGAAGCTTTCTTT.

The chain links TRBV19 to TRBJ1-1, with D perhaps matching TRBD1 (5 bases). V was clipped by 3 bases and J by 0 bases, with 11 bases between them. Germline V gene data show CDR1 as LNHDA and CDR2 as SQIVND (reference sequence). This CDR3 is 15 amino acids long. This chain's CDR3 is CASSIPTTVNTEAFF. In DNA, the CDR3 is TGTGCCAGTAGTATCCCCACGACAGTGAACACTGAAGCTTTCTTT.

The rearrangement joins TRBV6-5 to TRBJ2-5, with D perhaps given as TRBD1 or TRBD2 (6 bases each). The germline V gene encodes CDR1 MNHEY and CDR2 SVGAGI. Trimming left V 6 bases short and J 5 bases short, with 13 bases between. This CDR3 is 13 amino acids long. CDR3 region: CASRATGRETQYF. CDR3 coding DNA: TGTGCCAGCAGAGCCACAGGGAGGGAGACCCAGTACTTC.

The genes are TRBV19 and TRBJ2-7, with 12 positions matching TRBD2. Germline values: CDR1 LNHDA, CDR2 SQIVND (reference sequence). V was pared by 3 bases and J by 7 bases, with 4 bases of the junction left unmatched. The CDR3 loop spans 14 amino acids. This CDR3 is CASSITSGRWEQYF. CDR3 bases: TGTGCCAGTAGTATCACTAGCGGGAGGTGGGAGCAGTACTTC.

Written as DNA, the CDR3 is TGTGCCAGCAGCGTAGCGGTCAGTTACAATGAGCAGTTCTTC. Its translation: CASSVAVSYNEQFF. This chain uses TRBV9 with TRBJ2-1; D not resolved. The CDR3 is 14 amino acids. With 0 bases removed from V and 4 bases from J, the gap between germline ends came to 8 bases. Germline V lookup: CDR1 SGDLS, CDR2 YYNGEE.